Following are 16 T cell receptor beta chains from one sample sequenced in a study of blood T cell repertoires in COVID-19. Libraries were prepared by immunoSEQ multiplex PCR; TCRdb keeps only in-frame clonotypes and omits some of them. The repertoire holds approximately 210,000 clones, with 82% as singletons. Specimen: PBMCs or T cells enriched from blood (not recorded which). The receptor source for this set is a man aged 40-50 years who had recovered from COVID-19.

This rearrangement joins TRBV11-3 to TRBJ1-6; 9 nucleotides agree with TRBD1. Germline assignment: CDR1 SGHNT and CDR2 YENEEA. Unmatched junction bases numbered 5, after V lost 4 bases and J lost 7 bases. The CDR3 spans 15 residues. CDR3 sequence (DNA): TGTGCCAGCAGCTCGGACAGGGGCGGGAATTCACCCCTCCACTTT. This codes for CASSSDRGGNSPLHF.

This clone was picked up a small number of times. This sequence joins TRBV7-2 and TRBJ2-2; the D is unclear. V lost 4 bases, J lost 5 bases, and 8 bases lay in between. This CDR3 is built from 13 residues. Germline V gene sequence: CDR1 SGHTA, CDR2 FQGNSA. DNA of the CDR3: TGTGCCAGCAGCTCTCAACTAACCGGGGAGCTGTTTTTT. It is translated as CASSSQLTGELFF.

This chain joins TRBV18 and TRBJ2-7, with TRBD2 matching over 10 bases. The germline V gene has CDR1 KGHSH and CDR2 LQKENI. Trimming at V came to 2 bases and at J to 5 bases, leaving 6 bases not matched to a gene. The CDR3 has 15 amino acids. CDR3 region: CASSPSLAGDHEQYF. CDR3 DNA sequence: TGTGCCAGCTCACCAAGCCTAGCGGGAGACCACGAGCAGTACTTC.

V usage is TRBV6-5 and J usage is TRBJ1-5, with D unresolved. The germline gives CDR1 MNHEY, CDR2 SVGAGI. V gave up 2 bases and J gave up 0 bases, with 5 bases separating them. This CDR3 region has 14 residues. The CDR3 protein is CASSYGGSNQPQHF. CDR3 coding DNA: TGTGCCAGCAGTTACGGAGGTAGCAATCAGCCCCAGCATTTT.

The CDR3 coding sequence is TGCGCCAGCAGCTTCCCTAGCGGGAGCTTCGCCAATGAGCAGTTCTTC. It codes for CASSFPSGSFANEQFF. This sequence joins TRBV5-1 and TRBJ2-1; 10 bases align to TRBD2. V trimming: 2 bases; J trimming: 6 bases; junction bases outside the gene matches: 8. The V gene's germline CDR1 is SGHRS and CDR2 YFSETQ. There are 16 residues in the CDR3.

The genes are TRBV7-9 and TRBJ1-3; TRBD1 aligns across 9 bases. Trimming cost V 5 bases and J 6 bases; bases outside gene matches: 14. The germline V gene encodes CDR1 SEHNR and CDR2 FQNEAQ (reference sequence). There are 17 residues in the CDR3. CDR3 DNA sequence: TGTGCCAGCAGCGCCCTGACAGGGGGACTTGGGGAAAACACCATATATTTT. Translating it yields CASSALTGGLGENTIYF.

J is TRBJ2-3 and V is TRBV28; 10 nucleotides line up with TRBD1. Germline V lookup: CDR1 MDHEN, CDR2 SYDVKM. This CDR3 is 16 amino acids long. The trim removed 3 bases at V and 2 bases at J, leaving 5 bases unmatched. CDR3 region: CASSLVDRGTTDTQYF. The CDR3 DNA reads TGTGCCAGCAGTTTGGTGGACAGGGGGACCACAGATACGCAGTATTTT.

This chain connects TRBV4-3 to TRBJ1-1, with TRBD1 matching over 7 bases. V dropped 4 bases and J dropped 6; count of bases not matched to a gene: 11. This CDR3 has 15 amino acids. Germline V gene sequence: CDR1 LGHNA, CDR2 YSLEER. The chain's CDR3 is CASSLEVRQGSEAFF. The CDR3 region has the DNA TGCGCCAGCAGCCTAGAAGTCCGACAGGGCTCTGAAGCTTTCTTT.

The CDR3 sequence: CASSLGEEGYTF. In DNA, the CDR3 is TGCGCCAGCAGCTTAGGGGAGGAGGGCTACACCTTC. The chain carries TRBV5-1 and TRBJ1-2, with D possibly being TRBD1 (5 bases). The ends were cut back, 2 bases at V and 8 bases at J, with 10 bases in the middle. Germline loops: CDR1 SGHRS, CDR2 YFSETQ. The CDR3 has 12 amino acids.

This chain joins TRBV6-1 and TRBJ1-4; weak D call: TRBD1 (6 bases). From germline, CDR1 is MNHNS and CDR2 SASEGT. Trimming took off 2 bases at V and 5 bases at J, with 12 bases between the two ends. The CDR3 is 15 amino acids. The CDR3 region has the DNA TGTGCCAGCAGTGAACTACGGGACATGAATGAAAAACTGTTTTTT. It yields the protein CASSELRDMNEKLFF.

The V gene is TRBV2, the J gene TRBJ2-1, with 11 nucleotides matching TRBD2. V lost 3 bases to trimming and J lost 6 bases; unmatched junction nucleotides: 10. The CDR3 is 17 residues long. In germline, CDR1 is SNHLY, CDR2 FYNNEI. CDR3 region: CASSDPEGLAGFNEQFF. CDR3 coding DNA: TGTGCCAGCAGTGACCCCGAAGGACTAGCGGGTTTCAATGAGCAGTTCTTC.

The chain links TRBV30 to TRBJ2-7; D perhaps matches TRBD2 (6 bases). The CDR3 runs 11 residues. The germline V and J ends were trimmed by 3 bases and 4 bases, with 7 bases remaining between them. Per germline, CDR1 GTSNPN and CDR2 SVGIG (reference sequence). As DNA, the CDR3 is TGTGCCTGGAGCGGGAGTTACGAGCAGTACTTC. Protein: CAWSGSYEQYF.

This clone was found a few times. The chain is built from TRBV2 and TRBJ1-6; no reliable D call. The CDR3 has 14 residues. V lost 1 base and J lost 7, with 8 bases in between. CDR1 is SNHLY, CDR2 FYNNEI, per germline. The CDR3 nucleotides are TGTGCCAGCAGTGAAGGAGGGTGGAATTCACCCCTCCACTTT. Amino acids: CASSEGGWNSPLHF.

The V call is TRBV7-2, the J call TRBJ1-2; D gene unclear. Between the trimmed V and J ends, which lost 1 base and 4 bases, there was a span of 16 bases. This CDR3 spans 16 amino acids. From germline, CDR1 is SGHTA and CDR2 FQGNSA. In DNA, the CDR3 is TGTGCCAGCAGCTTAGGGATCCACAGTATTACCTATGGCTACACCTTC. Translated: CASSLGIHSITYGYTF.

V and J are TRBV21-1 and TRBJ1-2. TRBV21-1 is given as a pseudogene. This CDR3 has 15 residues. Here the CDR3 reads CASPGGGRGPEGYTF. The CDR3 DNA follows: TGTGCCAGCCCCGGGGGGGGCAGGGGCCCGGAGGGCTACACCTTC.

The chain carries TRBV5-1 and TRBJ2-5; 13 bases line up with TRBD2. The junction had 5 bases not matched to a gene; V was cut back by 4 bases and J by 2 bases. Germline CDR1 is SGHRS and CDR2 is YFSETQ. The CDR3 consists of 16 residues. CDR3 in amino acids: CASSPGLAGPQETQYF. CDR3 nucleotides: TGCGCCAGCAGCCCGGGACTAGCGGGACCACAAGAGACCCAGTACTTC.